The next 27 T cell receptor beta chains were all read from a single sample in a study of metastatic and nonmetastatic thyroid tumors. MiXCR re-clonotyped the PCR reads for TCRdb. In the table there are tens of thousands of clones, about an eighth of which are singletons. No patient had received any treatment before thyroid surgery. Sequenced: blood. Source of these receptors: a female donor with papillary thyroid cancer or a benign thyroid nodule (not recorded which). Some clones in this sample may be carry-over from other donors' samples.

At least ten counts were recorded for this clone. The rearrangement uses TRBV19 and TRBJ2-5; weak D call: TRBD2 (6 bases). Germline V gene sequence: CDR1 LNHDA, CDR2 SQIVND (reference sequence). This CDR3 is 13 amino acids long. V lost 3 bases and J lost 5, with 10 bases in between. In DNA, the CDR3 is TGTGCCAGTAGTATCTGGGGGAGGGAGACCCAGTACTTC. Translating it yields CASSIWGRETQYF.

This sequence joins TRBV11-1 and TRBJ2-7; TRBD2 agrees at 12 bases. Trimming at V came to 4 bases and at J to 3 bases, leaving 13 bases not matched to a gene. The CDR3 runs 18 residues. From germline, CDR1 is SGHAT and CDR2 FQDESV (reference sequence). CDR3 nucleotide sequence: TGTGCCAGCAGCTACGGGAGTCTAGCGGGAGGGCCGGTCTACGAGCAGTACTTC. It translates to CASSYGSLAGGPVYEQYF. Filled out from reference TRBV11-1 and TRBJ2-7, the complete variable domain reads EAEVAQSPRYKITEKSQAVAFWCDPISGHATLYWYRQILGQGPELLVQFQDESVVDDSQLPKDRFSAERLKGVDSTLKIQPAELGDSAMYLCASSYGSLAGGPVYEQYFGPGTRLTVT.

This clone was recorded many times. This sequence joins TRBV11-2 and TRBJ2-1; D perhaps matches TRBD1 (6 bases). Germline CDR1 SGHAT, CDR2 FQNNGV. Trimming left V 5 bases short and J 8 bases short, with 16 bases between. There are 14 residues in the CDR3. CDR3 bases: TGTGCCAGCAGCCTCCAACAGGGATGGCATGAGCAGTTCTTC. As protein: CASSLQQGWHEQFF.

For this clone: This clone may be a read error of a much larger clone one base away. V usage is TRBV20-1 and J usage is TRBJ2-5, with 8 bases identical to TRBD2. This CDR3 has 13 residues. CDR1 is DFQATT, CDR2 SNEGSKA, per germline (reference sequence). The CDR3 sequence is CSTSGLDGETRYF. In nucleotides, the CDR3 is TGCAGTACCTCGGGACTAGATGGAGAGACCCGGTACTTC.

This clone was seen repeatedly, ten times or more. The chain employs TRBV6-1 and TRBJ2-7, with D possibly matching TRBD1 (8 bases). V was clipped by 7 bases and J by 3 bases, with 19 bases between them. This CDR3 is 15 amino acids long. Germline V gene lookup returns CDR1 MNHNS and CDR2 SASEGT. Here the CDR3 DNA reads TGTGCCAGCACTATTACAGGGGGGAGGGACTACGAGCAGTACTTC. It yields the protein CASTITGGRDYEQYF.

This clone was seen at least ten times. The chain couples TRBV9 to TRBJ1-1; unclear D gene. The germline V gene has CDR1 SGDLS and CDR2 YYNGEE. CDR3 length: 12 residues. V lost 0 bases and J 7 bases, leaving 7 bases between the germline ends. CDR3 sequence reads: CASSVGSSEAFF. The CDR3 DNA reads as TGTGCCAGCAGCGTAGGAAGCAGTGAAGCTTTCTTT.

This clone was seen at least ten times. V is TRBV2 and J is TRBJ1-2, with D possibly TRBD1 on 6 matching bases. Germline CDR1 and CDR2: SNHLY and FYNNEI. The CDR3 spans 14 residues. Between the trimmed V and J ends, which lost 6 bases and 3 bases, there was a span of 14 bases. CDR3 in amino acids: CASRREQGDYGYTF. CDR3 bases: TGTGCCAGCAGGCGAGAACAGGGAGACTATGGCTACACCTTC.

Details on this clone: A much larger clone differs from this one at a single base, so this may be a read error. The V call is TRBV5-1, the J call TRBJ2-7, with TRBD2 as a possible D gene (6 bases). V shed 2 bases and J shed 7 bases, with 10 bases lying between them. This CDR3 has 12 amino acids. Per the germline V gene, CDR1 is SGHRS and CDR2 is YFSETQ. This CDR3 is CASSFLAWEQYF. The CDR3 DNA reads TGCGCCAGCAGCTTTCTAGCGTGGGAGCAGTACTTC.

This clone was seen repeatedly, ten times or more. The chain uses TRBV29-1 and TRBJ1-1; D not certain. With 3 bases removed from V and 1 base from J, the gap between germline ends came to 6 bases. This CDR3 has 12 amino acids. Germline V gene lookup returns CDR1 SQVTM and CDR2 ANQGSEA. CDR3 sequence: CSVDPGNTEAFF. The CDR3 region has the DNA TGCAGCGTTGACCCAGGGAACACTGAAGCTTTCTTT. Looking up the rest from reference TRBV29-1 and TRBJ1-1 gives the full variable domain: SAVISQKPSRDICQRGTSLTIQCQVDSQVTMMFWYRQQPGQSLTLIATANQGSEATYESGFVIDKFPISRPNLTFSTLTVSNMSPEDSSIYLCSVDPGNTEAFFGQGTRLTVV.

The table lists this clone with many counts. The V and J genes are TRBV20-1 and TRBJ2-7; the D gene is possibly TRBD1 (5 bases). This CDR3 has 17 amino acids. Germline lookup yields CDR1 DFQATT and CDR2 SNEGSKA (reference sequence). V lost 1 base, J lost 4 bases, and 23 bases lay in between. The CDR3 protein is CSARVGRVKGTGYEQYF. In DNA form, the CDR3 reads TGCAGTGCTAGAGTAGGCAGGGTGAAGGGCACTGGGTACGAGCAGTACTTC.

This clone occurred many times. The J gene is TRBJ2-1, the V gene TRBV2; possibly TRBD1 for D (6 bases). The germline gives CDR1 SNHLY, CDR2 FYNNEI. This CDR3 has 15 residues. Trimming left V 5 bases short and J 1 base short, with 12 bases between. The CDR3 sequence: CASSRDRSSYNEQFF. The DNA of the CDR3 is TGTGCCAGCAGTCGTGACAGGTCATCCTACAATGAGCAGTTCTTC.

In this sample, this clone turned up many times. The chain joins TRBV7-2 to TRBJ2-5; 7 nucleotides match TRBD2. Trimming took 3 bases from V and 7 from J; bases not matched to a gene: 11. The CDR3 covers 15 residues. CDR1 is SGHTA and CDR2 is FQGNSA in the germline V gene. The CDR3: CASSFTRGSGGTQYF. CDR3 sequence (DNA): TGTGCCAGCAGCTTTACGAGGGGATCGGGGGGGACCCAGTACTTC.

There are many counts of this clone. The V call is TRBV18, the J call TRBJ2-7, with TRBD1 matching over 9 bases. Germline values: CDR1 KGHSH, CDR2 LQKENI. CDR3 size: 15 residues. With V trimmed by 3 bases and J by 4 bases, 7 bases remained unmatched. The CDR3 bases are TGTGCCAGCTCACCCCCGGGGACAGGGAGGTACGAGCAGTACTTC. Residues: CASSPPGTGRYEQYF.

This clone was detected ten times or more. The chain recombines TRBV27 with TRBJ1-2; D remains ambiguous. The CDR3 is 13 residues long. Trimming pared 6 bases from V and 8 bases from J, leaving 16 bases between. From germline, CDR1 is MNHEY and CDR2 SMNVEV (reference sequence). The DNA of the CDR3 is TGTGCCAGCAGGCCTCAAGGTTTTAGGGGCTACACCTTC. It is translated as CASRPQGFRGYTF.

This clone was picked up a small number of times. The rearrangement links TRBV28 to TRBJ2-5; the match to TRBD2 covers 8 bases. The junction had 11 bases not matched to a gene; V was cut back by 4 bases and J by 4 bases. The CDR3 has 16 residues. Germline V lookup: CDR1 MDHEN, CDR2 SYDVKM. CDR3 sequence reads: CASSSTRAGGRETQYF. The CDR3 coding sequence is TGTGCCAGCAGTTCCACCCGGGCGGGGGGTAGAGAGACCCAGTACTTC.

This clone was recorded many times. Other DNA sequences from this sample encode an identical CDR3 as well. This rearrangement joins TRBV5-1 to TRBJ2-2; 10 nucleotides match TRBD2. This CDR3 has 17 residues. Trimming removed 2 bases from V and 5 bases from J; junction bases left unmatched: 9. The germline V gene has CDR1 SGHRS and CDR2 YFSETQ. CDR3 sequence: CASSFGAGGPRTGELFF. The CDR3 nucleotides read TGCGCCAGCAGCTTTGGAGCGGGAGGGCCCCGGACCGGGGAGCTGTTTTTT.

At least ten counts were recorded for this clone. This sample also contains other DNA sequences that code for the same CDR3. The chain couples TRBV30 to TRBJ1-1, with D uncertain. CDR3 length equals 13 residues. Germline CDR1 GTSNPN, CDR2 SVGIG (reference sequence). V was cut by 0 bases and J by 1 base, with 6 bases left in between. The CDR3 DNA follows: TGTGCCTGGAGTGTATGGGCGAACACTGAAGCTTTCTTT. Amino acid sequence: CAWSVWANTEAFF.

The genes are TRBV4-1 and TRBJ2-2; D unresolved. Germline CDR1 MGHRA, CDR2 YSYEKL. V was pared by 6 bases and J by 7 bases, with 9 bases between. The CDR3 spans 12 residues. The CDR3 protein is CASSNGYGELFF. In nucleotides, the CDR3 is TGCGCCAGCAGTAACGGTTACGGGGAGCTGTTTTTT.

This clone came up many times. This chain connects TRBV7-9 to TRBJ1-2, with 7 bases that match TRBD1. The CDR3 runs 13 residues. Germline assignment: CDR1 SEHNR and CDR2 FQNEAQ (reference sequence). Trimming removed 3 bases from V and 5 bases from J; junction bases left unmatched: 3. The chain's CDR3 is CASSLLQGYGYTF. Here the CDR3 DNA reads TGTGCCAGCAGCTTGTTACAGGGGTATGGCTACACCTTC.

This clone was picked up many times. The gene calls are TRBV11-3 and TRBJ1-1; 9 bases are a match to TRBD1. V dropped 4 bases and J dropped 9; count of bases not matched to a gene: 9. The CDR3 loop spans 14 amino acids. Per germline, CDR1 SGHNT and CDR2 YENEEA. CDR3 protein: CASSSVRTGEKAFF. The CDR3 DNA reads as TGTGCCAGCAGCTCGGTTCGGACAGGGGAAAAAGCTTTCTTT.

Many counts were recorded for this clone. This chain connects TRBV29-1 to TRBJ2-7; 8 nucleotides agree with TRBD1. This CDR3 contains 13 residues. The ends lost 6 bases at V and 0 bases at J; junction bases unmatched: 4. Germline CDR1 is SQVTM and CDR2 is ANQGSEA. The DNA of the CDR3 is TGCAGCGTGACGACAGGGGACTCCTACGAGCAGTACTTC. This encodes CSVTTGDSYEQYF.

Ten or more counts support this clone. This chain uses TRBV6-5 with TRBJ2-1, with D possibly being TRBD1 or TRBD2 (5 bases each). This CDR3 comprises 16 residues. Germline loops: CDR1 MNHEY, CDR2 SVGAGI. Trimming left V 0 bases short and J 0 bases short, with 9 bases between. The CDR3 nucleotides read TGTGCCAGCAGTTACTCGGGGGTTAGCTCCTACAATGAGCAGTTCTTC. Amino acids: CASSYSGVSSYNEQFF.

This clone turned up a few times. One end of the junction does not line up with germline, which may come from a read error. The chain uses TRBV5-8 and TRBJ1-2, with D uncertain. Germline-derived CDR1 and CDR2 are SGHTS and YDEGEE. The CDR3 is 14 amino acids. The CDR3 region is CASSLEPTSRGYTF. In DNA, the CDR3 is TGTGCAAGCAGCTTGGAACCTACTTCGAGGGGCTACACCTTC.

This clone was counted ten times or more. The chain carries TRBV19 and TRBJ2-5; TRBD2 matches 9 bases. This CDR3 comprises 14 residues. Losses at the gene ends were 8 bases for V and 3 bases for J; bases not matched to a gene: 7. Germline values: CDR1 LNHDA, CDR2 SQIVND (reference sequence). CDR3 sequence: CASYSGRGKETQYF. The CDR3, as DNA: TGTGCCAGTTATAGCGGGAGAGGGAAAGAGACCCAGTACTTC.

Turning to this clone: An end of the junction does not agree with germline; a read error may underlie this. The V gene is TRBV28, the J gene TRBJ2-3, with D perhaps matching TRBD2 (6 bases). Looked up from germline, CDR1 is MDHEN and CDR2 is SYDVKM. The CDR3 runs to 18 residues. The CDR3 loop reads CASLPRSGLDHSTHTQYF. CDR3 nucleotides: TGTGCCAGCCTACCCAGGAGCGGGCTGGACCATAGCACACATACGCAGTATTTT.

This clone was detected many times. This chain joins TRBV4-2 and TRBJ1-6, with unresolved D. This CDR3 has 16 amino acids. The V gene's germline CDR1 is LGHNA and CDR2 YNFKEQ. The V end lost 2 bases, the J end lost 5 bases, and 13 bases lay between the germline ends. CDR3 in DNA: TGTGCCAGCAGCCAACGTTCTGGGCTAGATAATTCACCCCTCCACTTT. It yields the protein CASSQRSGLDNSPLHF.

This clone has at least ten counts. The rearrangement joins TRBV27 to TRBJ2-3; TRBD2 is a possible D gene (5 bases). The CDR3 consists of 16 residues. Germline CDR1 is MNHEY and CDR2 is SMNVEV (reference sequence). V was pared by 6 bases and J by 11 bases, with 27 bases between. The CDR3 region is CASSHPQRTGFVGQYF. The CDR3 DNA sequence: TGTGCCAGCAGCCATCCGCAGAGGACGGGATTCGTAGGGCAGTATTTT.